This T cell receptor beta chain was sequenced in a study of a mutant IDH1 vaccine in newly diagnosed glioma. Study-wide context: Among treated patients, around 62% were male and approximately 40% female, and mean age was approximately 40 years. Therapy received beforehand was radiotherapy, temozolomide, or both, with most patients given both.

Concerning this clone itself: Its antigen is unidentified.

V dropped 3 bases and J dropped 3; count of bases not matched to a gene: 5. Per the germline V gene, CDR1 is SEHNR and CDR2 is FQNEAQ (reference sequence). This CDR3 spans 15 amino acids. The study, taken as a whole, reports: Evidence of vaccine-induced immune responses was documented in roughly 93% of patients.

The sample's time point: week 5, during vaccination. The content of each vaccine dose was 300 ug of mutant IDH1 20-mer peptide, and topical imiquimod accompanied it. The repertoire was sequenced with immunoSEQ multiplex PCR; TCRdb's copy has only in-frame clones and lacks some. This table holds approximately 76,000 clones, 75% to 95% found once. This clonotype originated in a woman in her forties or fifties with glioma. This chain connects TRBV7-9 to TRBJ2-3; 8 bases match TRBD1. The sample here was PBMCs, taken from a glioma patient whose treatment included an IDH1 peptide vaccine. Written as DNA, the CDR3 is TGTGCCAGCAGCTTTTGGACAGGGACAACAGATACGCAGTATTTT. Translated: CASSFWTGTTDTQYF.